A selection of T cell receptor beta chains follows, all from one sample in a study of cytomegalovirus exposure and HLA in healthy donors. The protocol was immunoSEQ multiplex PCR, while the TCRdb copy is restricted to in-frame clones and leaves out a portion. The sample has 50,000 to 75,000 clones, just under 75% seen once. Sequenced: PBMCs. The source of these receptors is a man aged 30 to 39 in good health and CMV-seropositive. CDR3s include the opening cysteine and the closing phenylalanine or tryptophan. The order of the fields is J gene, D gene, V gene, clone size, CDR3 protein, CDR3 DNA. The D gene is left open where the match is weak. Clone size is shown for a subset of rows, as once, few, many or a class of expanded clone.

j_call: TRBJ2-3; d_call: -; v_call: TRBV11-3; clone_size: -; cdr3_aa: CASSLQGGSSTDTQYF; cdr3_nt: TGTGCCAGCAGCTTGCAAGGGGGATCTAGCACAGATACGCAGTATTTT
j_call: TRBJ2-5; d_call: -; v_call: TRBV11-2; clone_size: -; cdr3_aa: CASSPGNRERETQYF; cdr3_nt: TGTGCCAGCAGCCCCGGGAACCGAGAGAGGGAGACCCAGTACTTC
j_call: TRBJ2-3; d_call: TRBD2; v_call: TRBV4-3; clone_size: few; cdr3_aa: CASSQGTSGSTDTQYF; cdr3_nt: TGCGCCAGCAGCCAAGGGACTAGCGGCAGCACAGATACGCAGTATTTT
j_call: TRBJ2-5; d_call: TRBD2; v_call: TRBV19; clone_size: -; cdr3_aa: CASSTGTSGGGTQYF; cdr3_nt: TGTGCCAGTAGTACGGGGACTAGCGGGGGAGGAACCCAGTACTTC
j_call: TRBJ2-5; d_call: -; v_call: TRBV5-4; clone_size: -; cdr3_aa: CASSLEEIKETQYF; cdr3_nt: TGTGCCAGCAGCTTGGAGGAGATAAAGGAGACCCAGTACTTC
j_call: TRBJ2-7; d_call: TRBD1; v_call: TRBV19; clone_size: -; cdr3_aa: CASSPTGSAEQYF; cdr3_nt: TGTGCCAGTAGTCCGACAGGGTCAGCGGAGCAGTACTTC
j_call: TRBJ2-7; d_call: TRBD1; v_call: TRBV6-1; clone_size: medium-sized; cdr3_aa: CASSEGTGQSYEQYF; cdr3_nt: TGTGCCAGCAGTGAAGGAACGGGACAGTCCTACGAGCAGTACTTC
j_call: TRBJ2-1; d_call: TRBD2; v_call: TRBV10-2; clone_size: -; cdr3_aa: CASLTSGPNNEQFF; cdr3_nt: TGCGCCAGCCTGACTAGCGGCCCTAACAATGAGCAGTTCTTC
j_call: TRBJ1-2; d_call: -; v_call: TRBV19; clone_size: -; cdr3_aa: CASSIEAGNYGYTF; cdr3_nt: TGTGCCAGTAGTATAGAGGCAGGAAACTATGGCTACACCTTC
j_call: TRBJ2-1; d_call: -; v_call: TRBV7-3; clone_size: -; cdr3_aa: CASSFRQGRVVDEQFF; cdr3_nt: TGTGCCAGCAGCTTCAGACAGGGGAGGGTTGTGGATGAGCAGTTCTTC
j_call: TRBJ1-5; d_call: TRBD1; v_call: TRBV6-5; clone_size: -; cdr3_aa: CASSRQGAQPQHF; cdr3_nt: TGTGCCAGCAGCCGACAGGGGGCCCAGCCCCAGCATTTT
j_call: TRBJ1-2; d_call: -; v_call: TRBV4-3; clone_size: -; cdr3_aa: CASSQDVGENYGYTF; cdr3_nt: TGCGCCAGCAGCCAAGATGTAGGGGAAAACTATGGCTACACCTTC
j_call: TRBJ1-5; d_call: TRBD1; v_call: TRBV2; clone_size: few; cdr3_aa: CASSAVTGGGQPQHF; cdr3_nt: TGTGCCAGCAGTGCGGTTACAGGGGGCGGACAGCCCCAGCATTTT
j_call: TRBJ2-3; d_call: -; v_call: TRBV7-8; clone_size: -; cdr3_aa: CASSFDVGRTDTQYF; cdr3_nt: TGTGCCAGCAGCTTTGACGTGGGCCGCACAGATACGCAGTATTTT
j_call: TRBJ2-7; d_call: TRBD1; v_call: TRBV7-2; clone_size: -; cdr3_aa: CASSPSRTGGQYF; cdr3_nt: TGTGCCAGCAGCCCGTCCCGGACAGGCGGGCAGTACTTC
j_call: TRBJ1-6; d_call: TRBD1; v_call: TRBV6-5; clone_size: few; cdr3_aa: CASSTTGGGNSPLHF; cdr3_nt: TGTGCCAGCAGCACTACAGGGGGCGGTAATTCACCCCTCCACTTT
j_call: TRBJ2-2; d_call: -; v_call: TRBV18; clone_size: -; cdr3_aa: CASSLTNTGELFF; cdr3_nt: TGTGCCAGCTCATTGACAAACACCGGGGAGCTGTTTTTT
j_call: TRBJ1-1; d_call: -; v_call: TRBV28; clone_size: -; cdr3_aa: CASSLFRIRSEAFF; cdr3_nt: TGTGCCAGCAGTTTATTCAGGATTCGAAGTGAAGCTTTCTTT
j_call: TRBJ2-1; d_call: -; v_call: TRBV6-5; clone_size: -; cdr3_aa: CASSYRVVRGTEQFF; cdr3_nt: TGTGCCAGCAGTTATAGAGTGGTCAGGGGAACTGAGCAGTTCTTC
j_call: TRBJ1-5; d_call: TRBD1; v_call: TRBV2; clone_size: -; cdr3_aa: CASNRDRALNQPQHF; cdr3_nt: TGTGCCAGCAACCGGGACAGGGCCTTAAATCAGCCCCAGCATTTT
j_call: TRBJ1-3; d_call: -; v_call: TRBV7-2; clone_size: -; cdr3_aa: CASSLVSSGNTIYF; cdr3_nt: TGTGCCAGCAGCTTAGTTTCCTCGGGAAACACCATATATTTT
j_call: TRBJ1-1; d_call: -; v_call: TRBV6-5; clone_size: -; cdr3_aa: CASSPQGMYTEAFF; cdr3_nt: TGTGCCAGCAGTCCTCAGGGGATGTACACTGAAGCTTTCTTT
j_call: TRBJ2-5; d_call: TRBD2; v_call: TRBV7-2; clone_size: -; cdr3_aa: CASSLGLVKGQETQYF; cdr3_nt: TGTGCCAGCAGCCTCGGACTAGTGAAAGGTCAAGAGACCCAGTACTTC